The entry below describes one T cell receptor (beta chain). Method: immunoSEQ multiplex PCR; TCRdb's copy keeps in-frame clones and lacks some. The sample gives under 300,000 clones, over 80% of which show up once; 3.7% is in the top ten. These data come from a study of blood T cell repertoires in COVID-19. Study overall: The origin of the acute and convalescent COVID-19 samples was the United States, Italy and Spain.

V was shortened by 6 bases and J by 4 bases, with 7 bases between the two germline ends. The CDR3 consists of 12 residues. The germline V gene has CDR1 WNHNN and CDR2 SYGVQD (reference sequence). The gene calls are TRBV10-1 and TRBJ1-3, with D uncertain. What was sequenced was peripheral blood. The receptor was isolated from a woman between 40 and 50 years old with acute or convalescent COVID-19. CDR3 in amino acids: CASSAGGNTIYF. The CDR3 nucleotides are TGCGCCAGCAGCGCCGGGGGAAACACCATATATTTT.